Each of the 13 T cell receptor beta chains below was sequenced from the same sample in a study of response to subunit inactivated influenza vaccine. TCRdb itself ran the RT-PCR reads through MiXCR, one entry per CDR3 protein. The repertoire holds 500,000 to 600,000 distinct CDR3 sequences, with about 15% as singletons. The input for sequencing was PBMCs from blood, taken about 12 days after vaccination. Source of these receptors: a man between 45 and 60 years old who received an inactivated influenza vaccine.

The sample holds many counts of this clonotype. The V gene is TRBV7-9, the J gene TRBJ1-4; D gene uncertain. This CDR3 is 15 amino acids long. With 5 bases removed from V and 0 bases from J, the gap between germline ends came to 10 bases. Germline V CDR1 and CDR2: SEHNR, FQNEAQ (reference sequence). In nucleotides, the CDR3 is TGTGCCAGCAGCCTGGAAGTTGCAACTAATGAAAAACTGTTTTTT. This gives the protein CASSLEVATNEKLFF.

In its sample, this clonotype was seen a few times. CDR3: CASSFTSGGADTQYF. DNA for the CDR3: TGTGCCAGCAGCTTTACTAGCGGGGGGGCAGATACGCAGTATTTT. The chain uses TRBV7-2 and TRBJ2-3; 13 positions match TRBD2. The CDR3 is 15 amino acids. Germline V lookup: CDR1 SGHTA, CDR2 FQGNSA. V was pared by 3 bases and J by 4 bases, with 1 base of the junction left unmatched.

The sample holds many counts of this clonotype. This sequence joins TRBV12-3 or TRBV12-4 and TRBJ1-5, with D unresolved. Trimming took 4 bases from V and 2 from J, leaving 9 bases between them. The length of the CDR3 is 14 residues. CDR3 region: CASSWGQGNQPQHF. In nucleotides, the CDR3 is TGTGCCAGCAGTTGGGGTCAGGGCAATCAGCCCCAGCATTTT.

V is TRBV14 and J is TRBJ1-2; 7 bases are a match to TRBD1. The CDR3 runs to 17 residues. Germline CDR1 is SGHDN and CDR2 is FVKESK. V was pared by 4 bases and J by 5 bases, with 16 bases of the junction left unmatched. The chain's CDR3 is CASSPQIVWGQRYGYTF. Written as DNA, the CDR3 is TGTGCCAGCAGCCCACAAATCGTATGGGGACAGAGATATGGCTACACCTTC.

The chain employs TRBV3-1 and TRBJ1-1; D is unresolved. CDR1 LGHDT and CDR2 YNNKEL come from the germline V gene (reference sequence). V gave up 3 bases and J gave up 2 bases, with 13 bases separating them. This CDR3 region has 15 residues. In nucleotides, the CDR3 is TGTGCCAGCAGCCATCAAGCCTGGGGAAACACTGAAGCTTTCTTT. Amino acids: CASSHQAWGNTEAFF.

Only a few counts were recorded for this clonotype. The chain is built from TRBV5-5 and TRBJ1-2; a weak D match, TRBD1 (6 bases). Trimming left V 5 bases short and J 5 bases short, with 22 bases between. Germline CDR1 and CDR2: SGHKS and YYEKEE (reference sequence). CDR3 length equals 16 residues. The CDR3 sequence: CASSPRNIDRRYGYTF. CDR3 nucleotides: TGTGCCAGCAGTCCACGAAATATTGACAGGAGGTATGGCTACACCTTC.

This clonotype was detected a few times. This chain links TRBV9 with TRBJ2-3; 10 bases align to TRBD1. The germline CDR1 and CDR2 sequences are SGDLS and YYNGEE. Trimming took 2 bases from V and 4 from J; bases not matched to a gene: 10. This CDR3 has 17 residues. The CDR3 region is CASSVGPGQGFADTQYF. Written as DNA, the CDR3 is TGTGCCAGCAGCGTGGGACCGGGACAGGGGTTCGCAGATACGCAGTATTTT. The complete variable domain, with remaining parts taken from reference TRBV9 and TRBJ2-3, reads DSGVTQTPKHLITATGQRVTLRCSPRSGDLSVYWYQQSLDQGLQFLIQYYNGEERAKGNILERFSAQQFPDLHSELNLSSLELGDSALYFCASSVGPGQGFADTQYFGPGTRLTVL.

The genes are TRBV6-2 or TRBV6-3 and TRBJ2-7; TRBD2 might be the D (6 bases). V was shortened by 2 bases and J by 3 bases, with 23 bases between the two germline ends. The CDR3 totals 18 residues. The V gene's germline CDR1 is MNHEY and CDR2 SVGEGT. CDR3 sequence: CASSYAAGISKSDYEQYF. The CDR3 DNA reads as TGTGCCAGCAGTTACGCAGCGGGTATCTCAAAATCGGACTACGAGCAGTACTTC.

This clonotype was recorded at least ten times. This rearrangement joins TRBV3-1 to TRBJ2-2, with a possible D match to TRBD2 (7 bases). CDR1 and CDR2 (germline): LGHDT, YNNKEL (reference sequence). CDR3 size: 15 residues. V lost 3 bases and J lost 6, with 14 bases in between. The CDR3 loop is CASSQGGLFAGELFF. DNA for the CDR3: TGTGCCAGCAGCCAGGGGGGGCTATTCGCCGGGGAGCTGTTTTTT.

This clonotype has a handful of counts. The V and J genes are TRBV15 and TRBJ2-7, with 8 bases lining up with TRBD1. V gave up 5 bases and J gave up 4 bases; unmatched junction bases: 4. Per the germline V gene, CDR1 is LNHNV and CDR2 is YYDKDF (reference sequence). The length of the CDR3 is 13 residues. The CDR3, as DNA: TGTGCCACCAGCGTCCAGGGGGCTTACGAGCAGTACTTC. This sequence encodes CATSVQGAYEQYF.

V usage is TRBV24-1 and J usage is TRBJ2-2, with D unclear. Germline V lookup: CDR1 KGHDR, CDR2 SFDVKD. V was shortened by 4 bases and J by 4 bases, with 15 bases between the two germline ends. The CDR3 length is 16 residues. CDR3 in amino acids: CATSDRPSRSTGELFF. In DNA, the CDR3 is TGTGCCACCAGTGACCGACCTTCCAGGAGCACCGGGGAGCTGTTTTTT.

This sequence joins TRBV20-1 and TRBJ2-1, with no clear D. V was cut by 6 bases and J by 4 bases, with 19 bases left in between. The CDR3 totals 15 residues. CDR1 DFQATT and CDR2 SNEGSKA come from the germline V gene (reference sequence). CDR3 amino acids: CSASPQSPSYNEQFF. The CDR3 bases are TGCAGTGCCAGTCCCCAGTCTCCCTCTTACAATGAGCAGTTCTTC.

V gene TRBV12-3 or TRBV12-4 combines with J gene TRBJ2-1; 11 nucleotides match TRBD1. V trimming: 1 base; J trimming: 8 bases; junction bases outside the gene matches: 4. The CDR3 is 15 residues long. The CDR3 region has the DNA TGTGCCAGCAGTTTAGGGACAGGGGGCTGGTATGAGCAGTTCTTC. Its translation: CASSLGTGGWYEQFF.